A selection of T cell receptor beta chains follows, all from one sample in a study of CD8 T cells in ankylosing spondylitis. In TCRdb, the 5' RACE reads were re-called with MiXCR into one record per CDR3 protein. The profile shows about 400,000 distinct CDR3 sequences, around 20% of them singletons. The sample taken for sequencing was blood, either unsorted or a sorted T cell fraction (not recorded which). These receptors all stem from a male donor with ankylosing spondylitis. CDR3s include the opening cysteine and the closing phenylalanine or tryptophan. A D gene is named only where the DNA matches it firmly. Rows give clone size only sometimes, using once, few, many, or a class for an expanded clone.

CASRPTGGFLQETQYF	TGTGCCAGCAGACCGACAGGGGGATTTTTACAAGAGACCCAGTACTTC	.	TRBJ2-5	TRBV6-1	TRBD1
CASSRGQRNTEAFF	TGTGCCAGCTCACGGGGACAGAGGAACACTGAAGCTTTCTTT	.	TRBJ1-1	TRBV18	TRBD1
CASSQDRGTTGELFF	TGTGCCAGCAGCCAAGACAGGGGCACCACCGGGGAGCTGTTTTTT	.	TRBJ2-2	TRBV3-1	.
CASSQDPSGRIYEQFF	TGCGCCAGCAGCCAAGATCCCAGCGGGAGGATCTATGAGCAGTTCTTC	.	TRBJ2-1	TRBV4-1	TRBD2
CASSPSSDGLFNEKLFF	TGCGCCAGCAGCCCCAGTTCGGACGGCCTTTTTAATGAAAAACTGTTTTTT	few	TRBJ1-4	TRBV5-1	.
CSASRSGTYNEQFF	TGCAGTGCTTCCCGAAGCGGGACTTACAATGAGCAGTTCTTC	.	TRBJ2-1	TRBV20-1	TRBD2
CASSRTIGNEQFF	TGTGCCAGCAGTCGGACTATTGGCAATGAGCAGTTCTTC	.	TRBJ2-1	TRBV6-4	.
CASSPSGRALFF	TGTGCCAGCAGCCCTAGCGGGAGGGCCTTGTTTTTT	.	TRBJ2-2	TRBV6-2/TRBV6-3	TRBD2
CASSLNGLGELFF	TGTGCCAGCAGCTTAAATGGACTCGGGGAGCTGTTTTTT	few	TRBJ2-2	TRBV7-3	.
CASSSRSDSGNTIYF	TGTGCCAGCAGCTCCCGATCCGACTCTGGAAACACCATATATTTT	.	TRBJ1-3	TRBV11-2	.
CASSPHDLSYEQYF	TGTGCCAGCAGCCCCCACGACCTGTCCTACGAGCAGTACTTC	.	TRBJ2-7	TRBV9	.
CSAAGKSGREDEQFF	TGCAGTGCAGCGGGGAAGAGCGGGAGGGAGGACGAGCAGTTCTTC	.	TRBJ2-1	TRBV20-1	TRBD2
CASSLQGKMNEQFF	TGTGCCAGCAGCTTGCAGGGTAAGATGAATGAGCAGTTCTTC	.	TRBJ2-1	TRBV7-2	.
CASSENRVYGYTF	TGTGCCAGCAGTGAAAACAGGGTCTATGGCTACACCTTC	few	TRBJ1-2	TRBV2	.
CASSRSWTAYNEKLFF	TGTGCCAGCAGTAGAAGCTGGACAGCGTATAATGAAAAACTGTTTTTT	.	TRBJ1-4	TRBV28	.
CASSPLVVRENEQFF	TGCGCCAGCAGCCCCCTGGTGGTGCGGGAGAATGAGCAGTTCTTC	.	TRBJ2-1	TRBV5-1	TRBD2
CATSDLHRGNTDTQYF	TGTGCCACCAGTGATTTGCACAGAGGAAACACAGATACGCAGTATTTT	.	TRBJ2-3	TRBV24-1	.
CASSVPSGSADTQYF	TGCGCCAGCAGCGTACCTAGCGGGAGTGCGGATACGCAGTATTTT	few	TRBJ2-3	TRBV5-1	TRBD2
CASSNRTGGNQPQHF	TGTGCCAGCAGCAACAGGACAGGAGGCAATCAGCCCCAGCATTTT	.	TRBJ1-5	TRBV11-2	TRBD1
CASSFQGSGNQPQHF	TGTGCCAGCAGTTTCCAGGGTAGCGGCAATCAGCCCCAGCATTTT	few	TRBJ1-5	TRBV27	.
CASSLPLAKYNEQFF	TGTGCCAGCAGCTTGCCACTAGCGAAATACAATGAGCAGTTCTTC	.	TRBJ2-1	TRBV11-3	TRBD2
CASSLQPGDEKLFF	TGCGCCAGCAGCTTACAGCCAGGTGACGAAAAACTGTTTTTT	.	TRBJ1-4	TRBV5-1	.
CASSAAGAPFNEQFF	TGCGCCAGCAGTGCCGCCGGGGCTCCCTTCAATGAGCAGTTCTTC	.	TRBJ2-1	TRBV5-1	.
CATGLAQLAYNEQFF	TGTGCCACCGGACTAGCTCAGTTGGCCTACAATGAGCAGTTCTTC	few	TRBJ2-1	TRBV15	TRBD2
CASSVRTGVTGELFF	TGTGCCAGCAGCGTACGGACAGGAGTCACCGGGGAGCTGTTTTTT	.	TRBJ2-2	TRBV7-8	TRBD1
CASSLAGGTHEQYF	TGTGCCAGCAGTTTAGCGGGAGGCACCCACGAGCAGTACTTC	.	TRBJ2-7	TRBV28	TRBD2
CASSPTPQSEQYF	TGTGCCAGCTCACCGACGCCGCAGTCAGAGCAGTACTTC	many	TRBJ2-7	TRBV18	.
CSARASVWSTDTQYF	TGCAGTGCTAGAGCTTCGGTTTGGAGCACAGATACGCAGTATTTT	few	TRBJ2-3	TRBV20-1	.
CASRDRERSNEKLFF	TGTGCCAGCAGGGACAGGGAGAGGTCTAATGAAAAACTGTTTTTT	.	TRBJ1-4	TRBV12-3/TRBV12-4	TRBD1
CATSSWTSGRARETQYF	TGTGCCACCAGCAGTTGGACTAGCGGGAGGGCTAGGGAGACCCAGTACTTC	few	TRBJ2-5	TRBV15	TRBD2
CSAKGQGGSSYNSPLHF	TGCAGTGCGAAGGGACAGGGTGGGAGCTCCTATAATTCACCCCTCCACTTT	few	TRBJ1-6	TRBV20-1	TRBD1
CASSRAGGSNQPQHF	TGTGCCAGCAGCCGGGCCGGGGGTAGTAATCAGCCCCAGCATTTT	.	TRBJ1-5	TRBV3-1	.
CASSFQGLAADTGELFF	TGTGCCAGCAGCTTTCAAGGACTAGCGGCGGACACCGGGGAGCTGTTTTTT	few	TRBJ2-2	TRBV7-9	TRBD2
CASSLDTGSYNEQFF	TGTGCCAGCAGCTTGGATACGGGGTCCTACAATGAGCAGTTCTTC	.	TRBJ2-1	TRBV5-4	.
CASSTGQYNEQFF	TGTGCCAGCAGCACGGGACAGTACAATGAGCAGTTCTTC	.	TRBJ2-1	TRBV3-1	TRBD1
CASSRTRGYEQYF	TGTGCCAGTAGTAGGACCCGGGGCTACGAGCAGTACTTC	medium-sized	TRBJ2-7	TRBV19	.
CASSLGGEPQHF	TGTGCCAGCAGCTTGGGAGGGGAGCCCCAGCATTTT	.	TRBJ1-5	TRBV5-5	.
CASSLDPPAGSPGYEQYF	TGTGCCAGCAGCTTAGACCCCCCCGCGGGCTCTCCGGGCTACGAGCAGTACTTC	few	TRBJ2-7	TRBV7-6	.
CASEGGTQLHETQYF	TGCGCCAGCGAGGGAGGGACCCAGCTTCACGAGACCCAGTACTTC	.	TRBJ2-5	TRBV5-1	TRBD2
CSADPRTGGGETQYF	TGCAGTGCTGACCCCCGGACAGGCGGGGGGGAGACCCAGTACTTC	.	TRBJ2-5	TRBV20-1	.
CASSSTPAANVLTF	TGTGCCAGCAGCTCCACCCCTGCAGCCAACGTCCTGACTTTC	.	TRBJ2-6	TRBV7-3	.
CATSDLVAGGQETQYF	TGTGCCACCAGTGATTTGGTAGCGGGAGGGCAAGAGACCCAGTACTTC	.	TRBJ2-5	TRBV24-1	TRBD2
CSARGGWGVGTEAFF	TGCAGTGCTAGAGGGGGGTGGGGCGTCGGTACTGAAGCTTTCTTT	.	TRBJ1-1	TRBV20-1	.
CAIRESRPNEQFF	TGTGCCATCAGGGAGTCCCGACCGAATGAGCAGTTCTTC	.	TRBJ2-1	TRBV10-3	.
CAISDGDAYEQYF	TGTGCCATCAGTGATGGGGATGCCTACGAGCAGTACTTC	few	TRBJ2-7	TRBV10-3	.
CATSRGSGFNTGELFF	TGTGCCACCAGCAGGGGTAGCGGGTTCAACACCGGGGAGCTGTTTTTT	few	TRBJ2-2	TRBV15	TRBD2
CASSESGGSYNEQFF	TGTGCCAGCAGTGAATCGGGAGGCTCCTACAATGAGCAGTTCTTC	few	TRBJ2-1	TRBV2	TRBD2
CASSYSRGVGETQYF	TGTGCCAGCAGTTACTCGAGGGGGGTAGGGGAGACCCAGTACTTC	.	TRBJ2-5	TRBV6-5	.
CSAWDRGDYGYTF	TGCAGTGCATGGGACAGGGGGGACTATGGCTACACCTTC	once	TRBJ1-2	TRBV20-1	TRBD1
CASSLNRVETQYF	TGTGCCAGCAGTTTAAACAGGGTGGAGACCCAGTACTTC	few	TRBJ2-5	TRBV28	.
CASSLTAALQPNLPLHF	TGTGCCAGCAGTTTAACCGCGGCGTTACAGCCCAACCTACCCCTCCACTTT	few	TRBJ1-6	TRBV6-2/TRBV6-3	.
CASSKRDQETQYF	TGTGCCAGCTCTAAGCGGGACCAAGAGACCCAGTACTTC	few	TRBJ2-5	TRBV18	.
CASSFPEGSYNSPLHF	TGTGCCAGCAGCTTTCCCGAGGGTAGCTATAATTCACCCCTCCACTTT	few	TRBJ1-6	TRBV7-2	.
CASSQFNRASSEQFF	TGTGCCAGCAGCCAATTCAACAGGGCTTCGAGTGAGCAGTTCTTC	.	TRBJ2-1	TRBV2	.
CASSLLDSATTDTQYF	TGTGCCAGCAGCTTATTGGACAGCGCGACCACAGATACGCAGTATTTT	.	TRBJ2-3	TRBV7-6	.
CSARDRGLTYGYTF	TGCAGCGCTCGGGACAGGGGCCTCACTTATGGCTACACCTTC	.	TRBJ1-2	TRBV29-1	TRBD1
CASQDRGVRETQYF	TGTGCCAGTCAGGACAGGGGTGTTCGGGAGACCCAGTACTTC	.	TRBJ2-5	TRBV19	TRBD1